The following is a T cell receptor (beta chain) sequence with its context. This entry belongs to a study of blood T cell repertoires in COVID-19. The V gene lost 5 bases and the J gene lost 0 bases, with 11 bases spanning the gap. Germline values: CDR1 MNHEY, CDR2 SVGEGT. This CDR3 is 15 amino acids long. Assay used: immunoSEQ multiplex PCR; TCRdb lists only in-frame clones, some missing. This table holds roughly 68,000 clones, about 88% found once. The sequencing input was peripheral blood. The origin of this receptor is a human donor in a cohort sampled during active COVID-19. The V call is TRBV6-2 or TRBV6-3, the J call TRBJ1-5; D is unclear. This chain's CDR3 is CASSRHEDSNQPQHF. The CDR3 coding sequence is TGTGCCAGCAGTCGTCATGAGGATAGCAATCAGCCCCAGCATTTT.